This passage covers 17 T cell receptor beta chains from one sample sequenced in a study of shared clonotypes between healthy human individuals. Only in-frame clones appear in the TCRdb table, and some are missing; sequencing was by immunoSEQ multiplex PCR. The data contain 2 million to 2.5 million clones, approximately 95% of them singletons. The sequenced material came from naive CD4+ T cells from PBMCs. Subset in this sample: CD45RA+ positively selected. The source of these receptors is a man younger than 35 in good health. Some clones in this sample may be carry-over from other donors' samples.

This chain links TRBV5-1 with TRBJ2-1, with TRBD1 matching over 8 bases. V was clipped by 2 bases and J by 6 bases; unmatched bases: 7. Germline V CDR1 and CDR2: SGHRS, YFSETQ. The CDR3 has 15 amino acids. The CDR3 sequence: CASSLPTGALNEQFF. The DNA of the CDR3 is TGCGCCAGCAGCTTACCGACAGGGGCCCTCAATGAGCAGTTCTTC.

The chain couples TRBV5-4 to TRBJ1-1, with D hard to call. CDR3 length: 15 amino acids. From germline, CDR1 is SGHNT and CDR2 YYREEE (reference sequence). V was clipped by 4 bases and J by 2 bases, with 15 bases between them. The DNA of the CDR3 is TGTGCCAGCAGCCCGAGGACGAGCCTTAACACTGAAGCTTTCTTT. As protein: CASSPRTSLNTEAFF. Supplemented by reference TRBV5-4 and TRBJ1-1, the full variable domain reads ETGVTQSPTHLIKTRGQQVTLRCSSQSGHNTVSWYQQALGQGPQFIFQYYREEENGRGNFPPRFSGLQFPNYSSELNVNALELDDSALYLCASSPRTSLNTEAFFGQGTRLTVV.

The V and J genes are TRBV15 and TRBJ2-3; no firm D call. The V and J ends lost 2 bases and 5 bases respectively, with 2 bases between them. This CDR3 contains 11 residues. CDR1 is LNHNV, CDR2 YYDKDF, per germline (reference sequence). The CDR3 loop reads CATSRRDTQYF. In DNA form, the CDR3 reads TGTGCCACCAGCAGAAGAGATACGCAGTATTTT.

The CDR3 DNA reads as TGTGCCAGCAGTTACGAGTCCGCGACTGAAGCTTTCTTT. Translated, it gives CASSYESATEAFF. V is TRBV6-6 and J is TRBJ1-1, with unresolved D. The CDR3 is made up of 13 amino acids. CDR1 and CDR2 from the germline V gene are MNHNY and SVGAGI (reference sequence). Deletions cut 2 bases from V and 5 bases from J, with 9 bases between.

The chain employs TRBV7-2 and TRBJ1-4; perhaps TRBD1 as D (6 bases). CDR1 and CDR2 (germline): SGHTA, FQGNSA. This CDR3 has 16 amino acids. The germline V and J ends were trimmed by 5 bases and 7 bases, with 20 bases remaining between them. CDR3 nucleotide sequence: TGTGCCAGCAGCCTCACAAAAGCAGGGGTCGGTGAAAAACTGTTTTTT. This sequence encodes CASSLTKAGVGEKLFF.

V usage is TRBV7-2 and J usage is TRBJ2-3, with D perhaps TRBD1 (5 bases). The ends were cut back, 6 bases at V and 2 bases at J, with 12 bases in the middle. This CDR3 is built from 14 residues. Germline-derived CDR1 and CDR2 are SGHTA and FQGNSA. The DNA of the CDR3 is TGTGCCAGCAGAGACAGCATTAACACAGATACGCAGTATTTT. Residues: CASRDSINTDTQYF.

The chain links TRBV5-6 to TRBJ1-2; TRBD1 aligns across 9 bases. There are 15 residues in the CDR3. Germline V CDR1 and CDR2: SGHDT, YYEEEE. The V segment lost 4 bases and the J segment 6 bases; nucleotides outside the gene matches: 10. The CDR3 nucleotides read TGTGCCAGCAGCGTCTTGGACAGGGGTTATAATGGCTACACCTTC. The encoded protein is CASSVLDRGYNGYTF.

Concerning this clone itself: At the DNA level, this CDR3 is encoded by other sequences in the same sample as well. This chain links TRBV28 with TRBJ1-4; D uncertain. CDR1 is MDHEN, CDR2 SYDVKM, per germline. V lost 3 bases, J lost 3 bases, and 8 bases lay in between. The length of the CDR3 is 14 residues. Written as DNA, the CDR3 is TGTGCCAGCAGTTTCGGCGGTCCTAATGAAAAACTGTTTTTT. It codes for CASSFGGPNEKLFF.

The rearrangement joins TRBV7-9 to TRBJ2-4; the D is unclear. Looked up from germline, CDR1 is SEHNR and CDR2 is FQNEAQ (reference sequence). The CDR3 has 17 amino acids. The V end lost 5 bases, the J end lost 2 bases, and 19 bases lay between the germline ends. CDR3 sequence (DNA): TGTGCCAGCAGCCCCGGACGGACCCACCTGACCAAAAACATTCAGTACTTC. It yields the protein CASSPGRTHLTKNIQYF.

The chain uses TRBV5-4 and TRBJ2-3, with TRBD2 matching 14 bases. Germline-derived CDR1 and CDR2 are SGHNT and YYREEE (reference sequence). This CDR3 contains 15 residues. Trimming at V came to 4 bases and at J to 8 bases, leaving 6 bases not matched to a gene. CDR3 protein: CASSRTSGGSGTQYF. The CDR3 DNA reads TGTGCCAGCAGCCGGACTAGCGGGGGGTCCGGTACGCAGTATTTT.

The rearrangement links TRBV5-1 to TRBJ1-2, with 9 bases identical to TRBD1. Germline V gene sequence: CDR1 SGHRS, CDR2 YFSETQ. The CDR3 runs 16 residues. V was pared by 2 bases and J by 6 bases, with 11 bases of the junction left unmatched. This CDR3 is CASSLITGTGNHGYTF. For the CDR3, the DNA is TGCGCCAGCAGCTTAATTACCGGGACAGGGAACCATGGCTACACCTTC.

Concerning this clone itself: Other DNA sequences within the sample encode an identical CDR3. J is TRBJ1-2 and V is TRBV2; TRBD1 is a possible D gene (6 bases). CDR1 is SNHLY and CDR2 is FYNNEI in the germline V gene. Trimming left V 3 bases short and J 8 bases short, with 13 bases between. CDR3 length: 13 residues. This CDR3 is CASSEQGSGGYTF. CDR3 in DNA: TGTGCCAGCAGTGAGCAGGGGTCAGGCGGCTACACCTTC.

The J gene is TRBJ2-1, the V gene TRBV5-1, with D perhaps TRBD1 (5 bases). V shed 0 bases and J shed 3 bases, with 19 bases lying between them. The CDR3 is 18 amino acids. The germline CDR1 and CDR2 sequences are SGHRS and YFSETQ. CDR3 DNA: TGCGCCAGCAGCTTGGAGGGGCTTTCCAACTCTTACTACAATGAGCAGTTCTTC. Residues: CASSLEGLSNSYYNEQFF.

This rearrangement joins TRBV5-6 to TRBJ1-1; TRBD1 agrees at 10 bases. The V and J ends lost 3 bases and 3 bases, in that order; junction bases with no gene match: 5. The germline gives CDR1 SGHDT, CDR2 YYEEEE. The CDR3 consists of 15 residues. The CDR3 coding sequence is TGTGCCAGCAGCTCGGCGGGACAGGGGCACACTGAAGCTTTCTTT. It encodes CASSSAGQGHTEAFF.

The rearrangement joins TRBV30 to TRBJ2-7; TRBD1 aligns across 7 bases. Looked up from germline, CDR1 is GTSNPN and CDR2 is SVGIG (reference sequence). With 4 bases clipped from V and 5 bases from J, the junction kept 14 bases outside the gene matches. The CDR3 runs to 15 residues. The CDR3 loop reads CAWTRVTGFFHEQYF. The DNA of the CDR3 is TGTGCCTGGACCCGCGTGACAGGGTTCTTTCACGAGCAGTACTTC.

V and J are TRBV7-3 and TRBJ2-3, with 9 bases aligning to TRBD2. J gave up 5 bases and V 3 bases, and 6 bases lay outside the gene matches. Germline assignment: CDR1 SGHTA and CDR2 FQGTGA. The CDR3 has 15 residues. CDR3 DNA sequence: TGTGCCAGCAGCTTTGCGGGAGGGCGAGGAGATACGCAGTATTTT. Translating it yields CASSFAGGRGDTQYF.

The chain couples TRBV28 to TRBJ1-3, with D maybe TRBD1 (6 bases). Germline-derived CDR1 and CDR2 are MDHEN and SYDVKM. CDR3 length: 15 amino acids. V gave up 4 bases and J gave up 3 bases, with 13 bases separating them. CDR3 sequence (DNA): TGTGCCAGCAGTTCCTCCGGGGGCTTTGGAAACACCATATATTTT. Protein product: CASSSSGGFGNTIYF.